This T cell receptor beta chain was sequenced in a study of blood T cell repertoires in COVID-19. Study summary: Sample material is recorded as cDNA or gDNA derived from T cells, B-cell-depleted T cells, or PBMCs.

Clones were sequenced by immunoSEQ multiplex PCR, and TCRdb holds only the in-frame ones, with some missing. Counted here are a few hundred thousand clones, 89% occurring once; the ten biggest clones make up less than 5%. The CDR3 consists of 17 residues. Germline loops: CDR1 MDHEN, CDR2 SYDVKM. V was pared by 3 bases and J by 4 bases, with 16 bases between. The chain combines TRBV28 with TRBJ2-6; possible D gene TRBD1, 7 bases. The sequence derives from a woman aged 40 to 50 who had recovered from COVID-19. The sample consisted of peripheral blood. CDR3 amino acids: CASSFRRGQEGANVLTF. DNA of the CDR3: TGTGCCAGCAGTTTTAGGAGGGGGCAGGAAGGGGCCAACGTCCTGACTTTC.